These 14 T cell receptor beta chains share one sample of origin, sequenced in a study of cytomegalovirus exposure and HLA in healthy donors (dated by TCRdb to the late 2010s). The library was obtained by the immunoSEQ multiplex PCR assay. For the multiplex PCR, a mixture combining 60 forward primers for TCR Vbeta segments and 13 reverse primers for TCR Jbeta segments was used. The table comes from immuneACCESS by way of TCRdb, which keeps in-frame sequences with V and J called. Part of the clones is missing from these tables; in studies checked, under half for an unresolved V gene and the rest for unknown reasons. For this sample there are 150,000 to 200,000 clones; 65% to 85% appear just once. The biggest ten clones account for about 6.3% of the sample. Material for sequencing was PBMCs. The origin of the receptors is a male donor in good health and CMV-seropositive.

The J gene is TRBJ2-4, the V gene TRBV4-3, with 11 positions matching TRBD2. The CDR3 contains 16 residues. Germline V gives CDR1 LGHNA, CDR2 YSLEER. V was clipped by 4 bases and J by 0 bases; unmatched bases: 2. CDR3 residues: CASSPGLAEAKNIQYF. Here the CDR3 DNA reads TGCGCCAGCAGCCCGGGACTAGCGGAAGCCAAAAACATTCAGTACTTC.

The rearrangement joins TRBV6-1 to TRBJ2-1, with TRBD2 identical over 8 bases. The CDR3 loop spans 14 amino acids. V was clipped by 8 bases and J by 5 bases; unmatched bases: 8. Looked up from germline, CDR1 is MNHNS and CDR2 is SASEGT. The chain's CDR3 is CASRLTSAHNEQFF. CDR3 DNA sequence: TGTGCCAGCCGCCTGACTAGCGCCCACAATGAGCAGTTCTTC.

V is TRBV9 and J is TRBJ1-4; possibly TRBD1 for D (5 bases). The V and J ends lost 2 bases and 4 bases respectively, with 9 bases between them. The germline gives CDR1 SGDLS, CDR2 YYNGEE. The CDR3 has 14 residues. Here the CDR3 reads CASSVRDFNEKLFF. The CDR3 bases are TGTGCCAGCAGCGTCCGGGACTTTAATGAAAAACTGTTTTTT. Together with reference TRBV9 and TRBJ1-4, the CDR3 gives the full variable domain: DSGVTQTPKHLITATGQRVTLRCSPRSGDLSVYWYQQSLDQGLQFLIQYYNGEERAKGNILERFSAQQFPDLHSELNLSSLELGDSALYFCASSVRDFNEKLFFGSGTQLSVL.

The genes are TRBV5-1 and TRBJ1-1; D possibly corresponds to TRBD1 (5 bases). The CDR3 is 17 residues long. Germline values: CDR1 SGHRS, CDR2 YFSETQ. V shed 1 base and J shed 5 bases, with 21 bases lying between them. CDR3 bases: TGCGCCAGCAGCTTGATGACGAGAGGGAGGGGAGGAACTGAAGCTTTCTTT. Encoded protein: CASSLMTRGRGGTEAFF.

The chain is built from TRBV6-5 and TRBJ1-1; D gene ambiguous. Per germline, CDR1 MNHEY and CDR2 SVGAGI. This CDR3 has 15 amino acids. V was shortened by 6 bases and J by 4 bases, with 18 bases between the two germline ends. The CDR3 sequence is CASSRSEALGTEAFF. Here the CDR3 DNA reads TGTGCCAGCAGCCGTAGTGAGGCGCTGGGCACTGAAGCTTTCTTT.

This chain connects TRBV7-9 to TRBJ2-7; TRBD2 aligns across 7 bases. The germline V gene has CDR1 SEHNR and CDR2 FQNEAQ (reference sequence). The V and J ends lost 4 bases and 0 bases, in that order; junction bases with no gene match: 3. The CDR3 contains 14 residues. The CDR3 nucleotides read TGTGCCAGCAGCTCACTAGCGAGCTCCTACGAGCAGTACTTC. Amino acids: CASSSLASSYEQYF.

The V gene is TRBV7-9, the J gene TRBJ2-3; a weak D match, TRBD1 (5 bases). Looked up from germline, CDR1 is SEHNR and CDR2 is FQNEAQ (reference sequence). CDR3 length equals 15 residues. Trimming pared 1 base from V and 4 bases from J, leaving 12 bases between. DNA of the CDR3: TGTGCCAGCAGCTTAGATGGACACTCGGCAGATACGCAGTATTTT. Protein: CASSLDGHSADTQYF. Drawing the rest from reference TRBV7-9 and TRBJ2-3, the complete variable domain is DTGVSQNPRHKITKRGQNVTFRCDPISEHNRLYWYRQTLGQGPEFLTYFQNEAQLEKSRLLSDRFSAERPKGSFSTLEIQRTEQGDSAMYLCASSLDGHSADTQYFGPGTRLTVL.

The chain recombines TRBV25-1 with TRBJ1-2; TRBD1 is a possible D gene (6 bases). This CDR3 comprises 14 residues. V gave up 4 bases and J gave up 3 bases, with 12 bases separating them. Germline V gives CDR1 MGHDK, CDR2 SYGVNS. This CDR3 reads CASSAQAGDYGYTF. CDR3 coding DNA: TGTGCCAGCAGTGCCCAGGCAGGGGACTATGGCTACACCTTC.

The V gene is TRBV5-1, the J gene TRBJ1-1, with 10 bases aligning to TRBD1. This CDR3 is built from 17 residues. With 4 bases clipped from V and 5 bases from J, the junction kept 14 bases outside the gene matches. Germline CDR1 SGHRS, CDR2 YFSETQ. The CDR3, as DNA: TGCGCCAGCAGCCTCCCGGGACAGGGGTCTTTAAGGACTGAAGCTTTCTTT. This translates into CASSLPGQGSLRTEAFF.

This chain connects TRBV4-1 to TRBJ1-2, with TRBD1 identical over 9 bases. V shed 1 base, J shed 6 bases, and the junction held 3 bases outside the gene matches. There are 14 residues in the CDR3. Germline values: CDR1 MGHRA, CDR2 YSYEKL. The CDR3 sequence: CASSQARTGDGYTF. CDR3 coding DNA: TGCGCCAGCAGCCAAGCGAGGACAGGGGATGGCTACACCTTC.

A few counts support this clone. The V and J genes are TRBV18 and TRBJ1-1; D perhaps matches TRBD1 (6 bases). Looked up from germline, CDR1 is KGHSH and CDR2 is LQKENI. V was pared by 0 bases and J by 1 base, with 9 bases between. The CDR3 extends over 15 amino acids. The DNA of the CDR3 is TGTGCCAGCTCACCACCCGGACAGAGGAACACTGAAGCTTTCTTT. Its protein product is CASSPPGQRNTEAFF.

DNA of the CDR3: TGTGCCAGCAGACCTATGCCGGGGGCCTACGAGCAGTACTTC. Its protein is CASRPMPGAYEQYF. This rearrangement joins TRBV11-3 to TRBJ2-7, with D maybe TRBD2 (6 bases). Germline V gives CDR1 SGHNT, CDR2 YENEEA. The V and J ends lost 6 bases and 2 bases respectively, with 14 bases between them. This CDR3 contains 14 residues. Full variable domain (remainder filled in from reference TRBV11-3 and TRBJ2-7): EAGVVQSPRYKIIEKKQPVAFWCNPISGHNTLYWYLQNLGQGPELLIRYENEEAVDDSQLPKDRFSAERLKGVDSTLKIQPAELGDSAVYLCASRPMPGAYEQYFGPGTRLTVT.

The V call is TRBV5-1, the J call TRBJ1-2, with D perhaps TRBD1 (5 bases). Trimming shortened V by 3 bases and J by 6 bases, and 12 bases separated the two germline ends. The CDR3 has 13 amino acids. Germline assignment: CDR1 SGHRS and CDR2 YFSETQ. The DNA of the CDR3 is TGCGCCAGCAGCTCCGGGACGGGGGATGGCTACACCTTC. It translates to CASSSGTGDGYTF.

V usage is TRBV19 and J usage is TRBJ2-3, with 7 bases fitting TRBD1. Unmatched junction bases numbered 2, after V lost 5 bases and J lost 3 bases. Per germline, CDR1 LNHDA and CDR2 SQIVND (reference sequence). The CDR3 runs 13 residues. In DNA, the CDR3 is TGTGCCAGTAGTTCACAGGGGACAGATACGCAGTATTTT. As protein: CASSSQGTDTQYF.